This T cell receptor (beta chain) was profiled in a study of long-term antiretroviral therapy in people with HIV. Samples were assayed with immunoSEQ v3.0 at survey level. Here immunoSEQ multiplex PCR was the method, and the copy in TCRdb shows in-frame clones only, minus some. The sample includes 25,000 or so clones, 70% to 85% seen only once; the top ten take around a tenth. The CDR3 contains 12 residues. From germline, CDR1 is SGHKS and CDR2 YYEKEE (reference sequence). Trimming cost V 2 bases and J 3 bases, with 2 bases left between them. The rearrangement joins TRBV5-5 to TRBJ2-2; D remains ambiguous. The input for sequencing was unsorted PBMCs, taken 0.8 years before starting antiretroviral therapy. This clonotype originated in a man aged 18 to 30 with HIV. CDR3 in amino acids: CASSFDTGELFF. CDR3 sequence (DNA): TGTGCCAGCAGCTTCGACACCGGGGAGCTGTTTTTT.